This T cell receptor (beta chain) was observed in a study of shared clonotypes between healthy human individuals. Into CD45RA+ naive and CD45RA-negative memory subsets, the CD4+ cells were split. General study findings and limits: Generation of non-shared clonotypes was less probable than generation of clonotypes shared by all four donors. Genetic and exposure-history diversity was limited by the small donor number.

Note on this clone: Its specificity is not known.

The protocol was immunoSEQ multiplex PCR, while the TCRdb copy is restricted to in-frame clones and leaves out a portion. The sample lists 2 million to 2.5 million clones, approximately 94% occurring once. The sequence was collected from a man younger than 35 in good health. Sequenced input: naive CD4+ T cells sorted from blood. The subset was: CD45RA+ positively selected.

CDR3 residues: CASSTGGGANVLTF. In DNA form, the CDR3 reads TGTGCCAGCAGTACAGGGGGTGGGGCCAACGTCCTGACTTTC. The genes are TRBV2 and TRBJ2-6; 8 nucleotides align to TRBD1. CDR1 and CDR2 from the germline V gene are SNHLY and FYNNEI. The CDR3 covers 14 residues. The V segment lost 5 bases and the J segment 3 bases; nucleotides outside the gene matches: 0.